The source of this T cell receptor beta chain is a study of PD-1 blockade in classical Hodgkin lymphoma. Remarks on this clone: No antigen is known for it.

The time point: newly diagnosed, previously untreated cHL patient sample. TCRdb keeps only in-frame clones here, not all; method: immunoSEQ multiplex PCR. Among roughly 70,000 clones listed, about 93% were seen once. Points from the study as a whole: Compared with healthy donors, newly diagnosed patients reportedly showed lower baseline TCR diversity.

Sequencing input: peripheral blood mononuclear cells (PBMCs). This clonotype was obtained from a human donor with classical Hodgkin lymphoma.

This CDR3 reads CASSPLGQGYNEQFF. CDR3 in DNA: TGTGCCAGCAGCCCCCTGGGACAGGGGTACAATGAGCAGTTCTTC. The chain joins TRBV7-9 to TRBJ2-1; 10 bases fit TRBD1. The CDR3 has 15 residues. Germline CDR1 is SEHNR and CDR2 is FQNEAQ (reference sequence). V lost 5 bases, J lost 4 bases, and 5 bases stayed unmatched.